This T cell receptor (beta chain) came from a study of chemoradiotherapy in HPV16-positive cancers. CDR3 size: 15 residues. Germline CDR1 SGHTA, CDR2 FQGNSA. Trimming removed 5 bases from V and 10 bases from J, with 21 bases in between. Profiled with immunoSEQ multiplex PCR; TCRdb holds only in-frame clones, not every one. Here the sample spans 13,000 or so clones, around 82% being singletons. This chain links TRBV7-2 with TRBJ2-1; D is uncertain. This TCR was recovered from a human donor with HPV-associated anogenital cancer. Sequencing used blood, obtained from a patient who underwent chemoradiotherapy. The CDR3 region is CASSPTTDPDEEQFF. The CDR3 DNA sequence: TGTGCCAGCAGCCCCACTACCGACCCGGACGAAGAGCAGTTCTTC. Based on the CDR3 plus reference TRBV7-2 and TRBJ2-1, the full variable domain is GAGVSQSPSNKVTEKGKDVELRCDPISGHTALYWYRQSLGQGLEFLIYFQGNSAPDKSGLPSDRFSAERTGGSVSTLTIQRTQQEDSAVYLCASSPTTDPDEEQFFGPGTRLTVL.